One and the same sample provided the 14 T cell receptor beta chains below, sequenced in a study of regulatory T cells in long-lasting Graves disease. Through Arm-PCR of CDR3 regions and iRepertoire HTBI primers, TCR beta libraries were built. TCRdb ran MiXCR on the multiplex PCR reads and lists one entry per CDR3 protein. The sample consists of roughly 400,000 distinct CDR3 sequences, 21% of them appearing once. Time point reported: persistent/refractory GD, antithyroid drugs over 5 years with positive TRAb. RNA extracted from PBMCs served as the sequencing template. Sequencing was performed on peripheral blood mononuclear cells (PBMCs), taken when the disease was refractory, from a patient treated with antithyroid drugs. The receptors were gathered from a female donor with Graves disease.

This clonotype was seen many times. The rearrangement links TRBV28 to TRBJ2-2; TRBD2 agrees at 7 bases. CDR1 is MDHEN, CDR2 SYDVKM, per germline. The CDR3 is 15 residues long. Losses at the gene ends were 8 bases for V and 2 bases for J; bases not matched to a gene: 8. DNA of the CDR3: TGTGCCAGCCGGGCCTCGGGGGGTAACACCGGGGAGCTGTTTTTT. This sequence encodes CASRASGGNTGELFF.

This clonotype was seen once. V usage is TRBV2 and J usage is TRBJ2-5; TRBD1 matches at 8 bases. Germline loops: CDR1 SNHLY, CDR2 FYNNEI. The J segment lost 5 bases and the V segment lost 4 bases, leaving 6 bases of the junction unmatched. This CDR3 is built from 14 residues. The chain's CDR3 is CASSAGQGDETQYF. The CDR3 DNA sequence: TGTGCCAGCAGTGCAGGACAGGGTGACGAGACCCAGTACTTC.

Of note for this clonotype: A read error may be the cause here, since a much bigger clone is one base away. The chain links TRBV4-1 to TRBJ2-5, with 9 bases matching TRBD2. The germline V gene has CDR1 MGHRA and CDR2 YSYEKL. The CDR3 contains 15 residues. CDR3 protein: CASSQRLAVQEAQYF. The CDR3 nucleotides read TGCGCCAGCAGCCAAAGACTAGCGGTCCAAGAGGCCCAGTACTTC.

This clonotype has a handful of counts. V usage is TRBV20-1 and J usage is TRBJ2-4, with D unresolved. The V and J ends lost 3 bases and 2 bases respectively, with 8 bases between them. Germline CDR1 DFQATT, CDR2 SNEGSKA (reference sequence). CDR3 length: 13 amino acids. DNA for the CDR3: TGCAGTGCTAGGGTTTGGACCAAAAACATTCAGTACTTC. Protein product: CSARVWTKNIQYF.

This clonotype was observed a few times. V and J are TRBV29-1 and TRBJ2-7; D perhaps matches TRBD1 (6 bases). V was shortened by 1 base and J by 6 bases, with 16 bases between the two germline ends. The CDR3 contains 14 residues. Germline V gives CDR1 SQVTM, CDR2 ANQGSEA. The CDR3 loop is CSVEVWTAVREQYF. Here the CDR3 DNA reads TGCAGCGTTGAAGTCTGGACAGCCGTCCGCGAGCAGTACTTC.

This clonotype appeared many times. V usage is TRBV6-1 and J usage is TRBJ1-2, with 8 bases matching TRBD1. The germline V gene has CDR1 MNHNS and CDR2 SASEGT. Unmatched junction bases numbered 7, after V lost 6 bases and J lost 7 bases. The CDR3 is 13 residues long. The CDR3 bases are TGTGCCAGCAGCTATGGACAGGGATTTGGCTACACCTTC. Encoded protein: CASSYGQGFGYTF.

Ten or more counts support this clonotype. V and J are TRBV27 and TRBJ2-2; no clear D. The CDR3 sequence is 14 residues long. The V end lost 6 bases, the J end lost 2 bases, and 10 bases lay between the germline ends. The germline V gene encodes CDR1 MNHEY and CDR2 SMNVEV (reference sequence). CDR3 coding DNA: TGTGCCAGCAGCCCCCTCGGAAACACCGGGGAGCTGTTTTTT. Residues: CASSPLGNTGELFF.

This chain uses TRBV19 with TRBJ1-2; D uncertain. Trimming removed 3 bases at V and 8 bases at J, with 10 bases between. Germline CDR1 LNHDA, CDR2 SQIVND (reference sequence). This CDR3 region has 12 residues. Written as DNA, the CDR3 is TGTGCCAGTAGTATTAAAGGACGAGGCTACACCTTC. Translated, it gives CASSIKGRGYTF.

A few counts support this clonotype. The chain couples TRBV5-1 to TRBJ1-4, with 7 positions matching TRBD1. The V segment lost 4 bases and the J segment 4 bases; nucleotides outside the gene matches: 4. The CDR3 has 14 amino acids. Germline loops: CDR1 SGHRS, CDR2 YFSETQ. CDR3 sequence: CASSRDSINEKLFF. CDR3 coding DNA: TGCGCCAGCAGCCGGGACAGCATTAATGAAAAACTGTTTTTT.

V usage is TRBV19 and J usage is TRBJ1-2, with D tentatively TRBD1 (6 bases). The CDR3 runs to 12 residues. Deletions cut 6 bases from V and 8 bases from J, with 13 bases between. Per germline, CDR1 LNHDA and CDR2 SQIVND (reference sequence). CDR3: CASSGPGDGYTF. CDR3 DNA: TGTGCCAGTAGCGGGCCAGGGGACGGCTACACCTTC. The full variable domain, in which reference TRBV19 and TRBJ1-2 provide the parts outside the CDR3, is DGGITQSPKYLFRKEGQNVTLSCEQNLNHDAMYWYRQDPGQGLRLIYYSQIVNDFQKGDIAEGYSVSREKKESFPLTVTSAQKNPTAFYLCASSGPGDGYTFGSGTRLTVV.

This clonotype was seen at least ten times. CDR3 sequence (DNA): TGTGCCAGCAGTTGGGATTTGGGGGGGACCCAGTACTTC. Residues: CASSWDLGGTQYF. The V call is TRBV12-3 or TRBV12-4, the J call TRBJ2-5, with D possibly being TRBD2 (6 bases). This CDR3 is built from 13 residues. V lost 4 bases and J 7 bases, leaving 13 bases between the germline ends.

This clonotype was counted many times. The CDR3 nucleotides read TGTGCCAGCAAGGCGGGAGGGTCTCTCGCGCAGTACTTC. Protein: CASKAGGSLAQYF. This chain joins TRBV6-1 and TRBJ2-7; TRBD2 matches at 9 bases. V was clipped by 7 bases and J by 9 bases; unmatched bases: 10. The CDR3 contains 13 residues. The germline V gene encodes CDR1 MNHNS and CDR2 SASEGT.

This clonotype was counted at least ten times. V and J are TRBV2 and TRBJ2-7; the D gene is possibly TRBD1 (6 bases). V was cut by 8 bases and J by 2 bases, with 13 bases left in between. This CDR3 is built from 13 residues. Germline V lookup: CDR1 SNHLY, CDR2 FYNNEI. The CDR3 nucleotides are TGTGCCAGCCGCCCCGGGGACACCTACGAGCAGTACTTC. Translation gives CASRPGDTYEQYF.

This clonotype was counted many times. The genes are TRBV5-4 and TRBJ2-6; 11 bases agree with TRBD1. The CDR3 runs to 18 residues. V shed 4 bases and J 2 bases; nucleotides not matched to a gene: 8. In germline, CDR1 is SGHNT, CDR2 YYREEE (reference sequence). The DNA for the CDR3 is TGTGCCAGCAGCCCTGCCGGGACAGGGGGAACTGGGGCCAACGTCCTGACTTTC. Its protein is CASSPAGTGGTGANVLTF.